Following are 6 T cell receptor beta chains from one sample sequenced in a study of blood T cell repertoires in COVID-19. The data were produced by immunoSEQ multiplex PCR, yet TCRdb's version contains in-frame clones alone and is incomplete. The sample lists about 180,000 clones; roughly 88% were seen once. The sample was PBMCs or T cells enriched from blood (not recorded which). The receptor source for this set is a woman in her 30s who had recovered from COVID-19.

V usage is TRBV28 and J usage is TRBJ2-7; 9 nucleotides match TRBD1. CDR1 and CDR2 from the germline V gene are MDHEN and SYDVKM. V dropped 5 bases and J dropped 2; count of bases not matched to a gene: 19. The CDR3 sequence is 19 residues long. The CDR3 coding sequence is TGTGCCAGCAGTCTCCCCAGGCAGACAAGGACAGGGGCCCCCTACGAGCAGTACTTC. It translates to CASSLPRQTRTGAPYEQYF.

This clone came up a few times. The J gene is TRBJ1-2, the V gene TRBV19, with D hard to call. CDR1 and CDR2 from the germline V gene are LNHDA and SQIVND (reference sequence). V was trimmed by 3 bases and J by 4 bases, leaving 6 bases between them. The CDR3 has 12 residues. The CDR3 loop reads CASSMARYGYTF. DNA for the CDR3: TGTGCCAGTAGTATGGCCCGCTATGGCTACACCTTC.

The DNA of the CDR3 is TGTGCCAGCAGTCGTCAGGGAACTTATGGCTACACCTTC. Translated, it gives CASSRQGTYGYTF. V usage is TRBV6-4 and J usage is TRBJ1-2; possible D gene TRBD1, 5 bases. The germline V gene encodes CDR1 MRHNA and CDR2 SNTAGT. The CDR3 runs 13 residues. The ends were cut back, 5 bases at V and 5 bases at J, with 12 bases in the middle.

This clone was seen a few times. The chain is built from TRBV5-4 and TRBJ2-3; 9 bases are a match to TRBD1. Trimming removed 4 bases from V and 6 bases from J; junction bases left unmatched: 12. Germline CDR1 and CDR2: SGHNT and YYREEE (reference sequence). The CDR3 contains 16 residues. The chain's CDR3 is CASSHGDRDLVDTQYF. CDR3 DNA sequence: TGTGCCAGCAGCCATGGGGACAGGGACCTGGTGGATACGCAGTATTTT.

V and J are TRBV19 and TRBJ2-3, with 12 bases lining up with TRBD1. The J segment lost 9 bases and the V segment lost 2 bases, leaving 6 bases of the junction unmatched. The CDR3 covers 15 residues. Per the germline V gene, CDR1 is LNHDA and CDR2 is SQIVND (reference sequence). The CDR3 bases are TGTGCCAGTAGTATACTGGGACAGGGGGCAGGGACGCAGTATTTT. Encoded protein: CASSILGQGAGTQYF.

The rearrangement uses TRBV28 and TRBJ1-5; D possibly corresponds to TRBD1 (6 bases). The CDR3 is 14 residues long. Germline V CDR1 and CDR2: MDHEN, SYDVKM. Trimming took 2 bases from V and 7 from J, leaving 12 bases between them. The CDR3 bases are TGTGCCAGCAGTTTAGGGGGCGCCCCCCAGCCCCAGCATTTT. Translation: CASSLGGAPQPQHF.